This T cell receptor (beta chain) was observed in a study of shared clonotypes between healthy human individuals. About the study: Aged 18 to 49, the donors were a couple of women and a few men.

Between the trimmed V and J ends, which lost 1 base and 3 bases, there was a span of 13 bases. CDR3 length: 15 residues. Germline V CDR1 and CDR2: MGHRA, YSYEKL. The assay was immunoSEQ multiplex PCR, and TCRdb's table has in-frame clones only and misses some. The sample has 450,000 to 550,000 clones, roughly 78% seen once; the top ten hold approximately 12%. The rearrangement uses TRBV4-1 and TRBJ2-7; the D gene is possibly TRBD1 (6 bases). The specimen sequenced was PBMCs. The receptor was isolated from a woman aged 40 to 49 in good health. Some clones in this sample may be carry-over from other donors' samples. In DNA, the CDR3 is TGCGCCAGCAGCCAAGGAGTACAGGGTGGCTACGAGCAGTACTTC. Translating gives CASSQGVQGGYEQYF.